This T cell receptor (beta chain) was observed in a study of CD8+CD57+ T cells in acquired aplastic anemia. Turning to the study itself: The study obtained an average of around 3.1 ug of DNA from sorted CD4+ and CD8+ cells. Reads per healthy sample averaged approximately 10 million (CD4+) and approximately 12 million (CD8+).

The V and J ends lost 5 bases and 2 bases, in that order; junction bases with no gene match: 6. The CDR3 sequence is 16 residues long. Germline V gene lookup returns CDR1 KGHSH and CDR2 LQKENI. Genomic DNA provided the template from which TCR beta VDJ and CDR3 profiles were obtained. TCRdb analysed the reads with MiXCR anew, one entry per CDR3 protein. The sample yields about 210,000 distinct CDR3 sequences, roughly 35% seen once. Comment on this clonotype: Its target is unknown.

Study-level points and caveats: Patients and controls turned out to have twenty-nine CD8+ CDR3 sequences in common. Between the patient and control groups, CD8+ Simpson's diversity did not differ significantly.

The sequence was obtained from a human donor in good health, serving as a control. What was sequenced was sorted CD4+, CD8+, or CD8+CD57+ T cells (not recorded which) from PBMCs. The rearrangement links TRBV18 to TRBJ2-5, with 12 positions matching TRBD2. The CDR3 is CASSITSGGQQETQYF. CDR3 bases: TGTGCCAGCTCAATAACTAGCGGGGGGCAACAAGAGACCCAGTACTTC.